Shown below are 16 T cell receptor beta chains from a single sample sequenced in a study of T cell responses to AZD1222 COVID-19 vaccine. Repertoires were generated with immunoSEQ multiplex PCR, while TCRdb's copy carries only in-frame clones and drops some. Found here are about 120,000 clones, about 88% of them singletons; the top ten hold roughly 3.8%. The sample here was peripheral blood, taken 28 days after the second AZD1222 dose. These receptors came from an adult who received the AZD1222 COVID-19 vaccine.

The rearrangement uses TRBV5-8 and TRBJ2-1, with D uncertain. V shed 0 bases and J shed 3 bases, with 4 bases lying between them. This CDR3 contains 13 residues. The germline CDR1 and CDR2 sequences are SGHTS and YDEGEE. CDR3 sequence: CASSLDGYNEQFF. CDR3 coding DNA: TGTGCCAGCAGCTTGGACGGCTACAATGAGCAGTTCTTC.

This chain uses TRBV6-4 with TRBJ1-1, with TRBD1 matching 10 bases. The V gene's germline CDR1 is MRHNA and CDR2 SNTAGT. J was trimmed by 7 bases and V by 4 bases; bases with no gene match: 9. This CDR3 has 15 amino acids. The CDR3 loop is CASSVGTGEFGEAFF. The CDR3 region has the DNA TGTGCCAGCAGTGTCGGGACAGGGGAATTCGGTGAAGCTTTCTTT.

V and J are TRBV5-4 and TRBJ2-7; D possibly corresponds to TRBD1 (8 bases). V was shortened by 1 base and J by 2 bases, with 13 bases between the two germline ends. CDR1 and CDR2 from the germline V gene are SGHNT and YYREEE (reference sequence). The CDR3 has 15 residues. This CDR3 reads CASSLSTGGAYEQYF. In DNA form, the CDR3 reads TGTGCCAGCAGCTTGAGCACAGGGGGGGCCTACGAGCAGTACTTC.

This rearrangement joins TRBV5-4 to TRBJ2-5; 8 bases are shared with TRBD1. The CDR3 extends over 14 amino acids. J gave up 3 bases and V 2 bases, and 3 bases lay outside the gene matches. Germline V lookup: CDR1 SGHNT, CDR2 YYREEE (reference sequence). CDR3 nucleotides: TGTGCCAGCAGCTTTGACAGGGGTAAAGAGACCCAGTACTTC. Protein product: CASSFDRGKETQYF.

This rearrangement joins TRBV27 to TRBJ1-2, with D perhaps matching TRBD1 (5 bases). The V gene's germline CDR1 is MNHEY and CDR2 SMNVEV (reference sequence). The V end lost 2 bases, the J end lost 6 bases, and 16 bases lay between the germline ends. CDR3 size: 15 residues. As DNA, the CDR3 is TGTGCCAGCAGTTTAAAAGAGGGGCGCGTAGATGGCTACACCTTC. Translated, it gives CASSLKEGRVDGYTF.

The CDR3 DNA sequence: TGTGCCAGTAGTATCTCCGGGACAGGGGTCAATCAGCCCCAGCATTTT. Protein sequence: CASSISGTGVNQPQHF. The V and J genes are TRBV19 and TRBJ1-5, with 10 bases fitting TRBD1. CDR1 is LNHDA and CDR2 is SQIVND in the germline V gene (reference sequence). V lost 3 bases, J lost 3 bases, and 5 bases stayed unmatched. This CDR3 contains 16 residues. Full variable domain (rest looked up from reference TRBV19 and TRBJ1-5): DGGITQSPKYLFRKEGQNVTLSCEQNLNHDAMYWYRQDPGQGLRLIYYSQIVNDFQKGDIAEGYSVSREKKESFPLTVTSAQKNPTAFYLCASSISGTGVNQPQHFGDGTRLSIL.

This clone was seen a single time. This chain links TRBV18 with TRBJ2-1; TRBD2 might be the D (6 bases). Germline CDR1 is KGHSH and CDR2 is LQKENI. V gave up 4 bases and J gave up 4 bases, with 11 bases separating them. This CDR3 has 14 amino acids. CDR3: CASSLASVYNEQFF. The CDR3 coding sequence is TGTGCCAGCTCACTCGCTAGCGTTTACAATGAGCAGTTCTTC.

This rearrangement joins TRBV25-1 to TRBJ1-5; no clear D. This CDR3 is 13 amino acids long. Germline assignment: CDR1 MGHDK and CDR2 SYGVNS. The V end was cut by 4 bases, the J end by 4 bases, with 8 bases between. This chain's CDR3 is CASSGIGNQPQHF. In DNA, the CDR3 is TGTGCCAGCAGTGGTATCGGGAATCAGCCCCAGCATTTT. The whole variable domain, filled in from reference TRBV25-1 and TRBJ1-5, reads EADIYQTPRYLVIGTGKKITLECSQTMGHDKMYWYQQDPGMELHLIHYSYGVNSTEKGDLSSESTVSRIRTEHFPLTLESARPSHTSQYLCASSGIGNQPQHFGDGTRLSIL.

The rearrangement joins TRBV29-1 to TRBJ2-3, with 7 bases aligning to TRBD2. CDR1 is SQVTM, CDR2 ANQGSEA, per germline. The V gene end was trimmed by 6 bases and the J gene end by 1 base; junction bases not matched to a gene: 7. The CDR3 consists of 14 residues. The CDR3 sequence: CSVPSGARTDTQYF. Written as DNA, the CDR3 is TGCAGCGTCCCAAGCGGGGCCCGCACAGATACGCAGTATTTT.

The chain combines TRBV7-2 with TRBJ2-7; 9 bases align to TRBD1. Losses at the gene ends were 5 bases for V and 5 bases for J; bases not matched to a gene: 10. The CDR3 totals 15 residues. Germline CDR1 SGHTA, CDR2 FQGNSA. The CDR3 DNA is TGTGCCAGCAGCCCCCGGACAGGGGAGGGAAACGAGCAGTACTTC. Translation gives CASSPRTGEGNEQYF.

The rearrangement joins TRBV7-9 to TRBJ2-1, with 7 bases lining up with TRBD1. Trimming at V came to 6 bases and at J to 3 bases, leaving 14 bases not matched to a gene. The CDR3 has 17 residues. CDR1 is SEHNR, CDR2 FQNEAQ, per germline (reference sequence). This CDR3 reads CASSPFPGGVFYNEQFF. DNA of the CDR3: TGTGCCAGCAGTCCTTTTCCAGGGGGAGTCTTCTACAATGAGCAGTTCTTC.

The rearrangement links TRBV19 to TRBJ1-6, with 12 bases identical to TRBD1. This CDR3 comprises 16 residues. Losses at the gene ends were 3 bases for V and 10 bases for J; bases not matched to a gene: 7. Per the germline V gene, CDR1 is LNHDA and CDR2 is SQIVND (reference sequence). The CDR3 bases are TGTGCCAGTAGTATTCGGGACAGGGGGCTAGGGTCACCCCTCCACTTT. Its protein product is CASSIRDRGLGSPLHF.

The V gene is TRBV10-3, the J gene TRBJ1-5, with a tentative D call TRBD1 (5 bases). Trimming removed 6 bases at V and 0 bases at J, with 12 bases between. This CDR3 comprises 15 residues. Germline CDR1 is ENHRY and CDR2 is SYGVKD. The CDR3 nucleotides read TGTGCCATCAGCCTCGGGACTTTTAGCAATCAGCCCCAGCATTTT. This translates into CAISLGTFSNQPQHF.

J is TRBJ1-5 and V is TRBV19; unclear D gene. There are 15 residues in the CDR3. The ends were cut back, 8 bases at V and 5 bases at J, with 19 bases in the middle. Looked up from germline, CDR1 is LNHDA and CDR2 is SQIVND (reference sequence). CDR3 amino acids: CASSVSVTPYQPQHF. In DNA form, the CDR3 reads TGTGCCAGTTCGGTTTCAGTCACACCCTATCAGCCCCAGCATTTT.

The chain links TRBV4-1 to TRBJ2-7, with TRBD2 matching 9 bases. CDR3 length: 19 residues. CDR1 and CDR2 (germline): MGHRA, YSYEKL. With V trimmed by 0 bases and J by 3 bases, 15 bases remained unmatched. The CDR3 DNA sequence: TGCGCCAGCAGCCAAGATTTGCGGGGGGGCGAATCCGCCCTCTACGAGCAGTACTTC. Translating gives CASSQDLRGGESALYEQYF.

This chain uses TRBV4-2 with TRBJ1-1; D gene uncertain. Trimming left V 3 bases short and J 0 bases short, with 23 bases between. CDR3 length: 19 amino acids. The germline CDR1 and CDR2 sequences are LGHNA and YNFKEQ. The CDR3 DNA follows: TGTGCCAGCAGCCACCCCCAGCTCGGGGTTGGAGGAATGAACACTGAAGCTTTCTTT. It translates to CASSHPQLGVGGMNTEAFF.